The sequence of this T cell receptor (beta chain) was determined in a study of T cell changes during pregnancy in multiple sclerosis. The CDR3 is made up of 13 amino acids. Germline-derived CDR1 and CDR2 are MNHEY and SVGAGI. The V segment lost 6 bases and the J segment 2 bases; nucleotides outside the gene matches: 0. The assay was immunoSEQ multiplex PCR, and TCRdb's table has in-frame clones only and misses some. The sample shows approximately 46,000 clones, 70% to 90% of them seen only once. This receptor was obtained from a female donor with multiple sclerosis, enrolled in a pregnancy study. The sample in question was CD4+ T cells from peripheral blood mononuclear cells, obtained after pregnancy. The chain employs TRBV6-5 and TRBJ1-4, with TRBD1 matching 7 bases. In nucleotides, the CDR3 is TGTGCCAGCAGGGGACAGACTAATGAAAAACTGTTTTTT. Residues: CASRGQTNEKLFF.